These 3 T cell receptor beta chains originate from one sample sequenced in a study of shared T cell receptors in the human thymus (dated by TCRdb to the early 2020s). Library construction relied on the immunoSEQ multiplex PCR assay. This immuneACCESS table, as held by TCRdb, lists in-frame sequences with V and J called but not all clones. Of the missing ones, under half trace to an unresolved V gene in checked studies; the others have no known cause. The table for this sample lists some 700,000 clones; roughly 90% of them were counted only once. The ten largest account for around 0.0099% of the sample. These data were also reused for a study on human thymus T cells.

Material: thymocytes. These receptors were taken from a boy under three years old with a congenital heart defect. Donor details come from another sample of the same person, matched by shared clones.

The chain couples TRBV5-1 to TRBJ2-1; D perhaps matches TRBD2 (5 bases). Trimming left V 4 bases short and J 10 bases short, with 6 bases between. Germline V CDR1 and CDR2: SGHRS, YFSETQ. CDR3 size: 10 residues. CDR3 in amino acids: CASSGGEQFF. DNA of the CDR3: TGCGCCAGCAGCGGAGGAGAGCAGTTCTTC. The whole variable domain, remainder taken from reference TRBV5-1 and TRBJ2-1, is KAGVTQTPRYLIKTRGQQVTLSCSPISGHRSVSWYQQTPGQGLQFLFEYFSETQRNKGNFPGRFSGRQFSNSRSEMNVSTLELGDSALYLCASSGGEQFFGPGTRLTVL.

This chain links TRBV19 with TRBJ2-7; a weak D match, TRBD1 (6 bases). V was trimmed by 3 bases and J by 6 bases, leaving 9 bases between them. The CDR3 is made up of 12 amino acids. Germline-derived CDR1 and CDR2 are LNHDA and SQIVND (reference sequence). The CDR3 nucleotides read TGTGCCAGTAGTATGATCAGGGGCGAGCAGTACTTC. Translating it yields CASSMIRGEQYF.

This clone was seen more than once but under ten times. The rearrangement links TRBV7-2 to TRBJ2-1, with 10 bases identical to TRBD2. The CDR3 runs to 17 residues. Germline-derived CDR1 and CDR2 are SGHTA and FQGNSA. The junction had 4 bases not matched to a gene; V was cut back by 0 bases and J by 2 bases. The CDR3 DNA sequence: TGTGCCAGCAGCTTAGCGCTACTAGCGGGGACCTACAATGAGCAGTTCTTC. The encoded protein is CASSLALLAGTYNEQFF.